A single sample is the source of the 13 T cell receptor beta chains below, sequenced in a study of cytomegalovirus exposure and HLA in healthy donors. Primers for the PCR totalled 60 Vbeta and 13 Jbeta. Data came from immunoSEQ multiplex PCR; TCRdb stores just in-frame clones and leaves some out. The sample includes some 100,000 clones, around 70% of them seen just once. Sequencing was carried out using PBMCs. These receptors were obtained from a woman aged 70-85 years in good health and CMV-seropositive.

This sequence joins TRBV7-2 and TRBJ2-3, with D possibly matching TRBD1 (5 bases). V shed 2 bases and J shed 2 bases, with 8 bases lying between them. The CDR3 is 14 amino acids. Germline CDR1 and CDR2: SGHTA and FQGNSA. CDR3 in amino acids: CASSLSGITDTQYF. For the CDR3, the DNA is TGTGCCAGCAGCTTATCAGGGATCACAGATACGCAGTATTTT.

This chain links TRBV6-5 with TRBJ2-1; D possibly corresponds to TRBD2 (5 bases). The CDR3 consists of 14 residues. With 3 bases removed from V and 2 bases from J, the gap between germline ends came to 8 bases. The germline gives CDR1 MNHEY, CDR2 SVGAGI. The CDR3 spells CASSYYGAYNEQFF. The CDR3 nucleotides are TGTGCCAGCAGTTATTACGGGGCCTACAATGAGCAGTTCTTC.

DNA for the CDR3: TGCGCCAGCAGCTTGGCAGGCATCGGAGGCTACACCTTC. Protein sequence: CASSLAGIGGYTF. This rearrangement joins TRBV5-1 to TRBJ1-2; D not certain. CDR1 is SGHRS and CDR2 is YFSETQ in the germline V gene. V lost 0 bases, J lost 8 bases, and 11 bases lay in between. The CDR3 is 13 amino acids.

The rearrangement uses TRBV10-3 and TRBJ1-5; no reliable D call. Deletions cut 4 bases from V and 1 base from J, with 5 bases between. The CDR3 length is 13 residues. CDR1 and CDR2 from the germline V gene are ENHRY and SYGVKD. Here the CDR3 DNA reads TGTGCCATCAGTGCACAGAGCAATCAGCCCCAGCATTTT. Residues: CAISAQSNQPQHF.

This CDR3 is CASSSYGQGWQPQHF. DNA for the CDR3: TGTGCCAGCAGCTCATACGGACAGGGATGGCAGCCCCAGCATTTT. This sequence joins TRBV7-9 and TRBJ1-5; 8 bases align to TRBD1. The germline gives CDR1 SEHNR, CDR2 FQNEAQ (reference sequence). The CDR3 totals 15 residues. Losses at the gene ends were 4 bases for V and 7 bases for J; bases not matched to a gene: 9.

J is TRBJ1-4 and V is TRBV4-3; 7 positions agree with TRBD1. The CDR3 consists of 17 residues. Trimming cost V 0 bases and J 0 bases; bases outside gene matches: 4. Germline CDR1 LGHNA, CDR2 YSLEER. The CDR3, as DNA: TGCGCCAGCAGCCAAGAGGACAGGACCTCAACTAATGAAAAACTGTTTTTT. Translation: CASSQEDRTSTNEKLFF.

The V and J genes are TRBV7-8 and TRBJ1-1; D is perhaps TRBD1 (6 bases). CDR1 is SGHVS, CDR2 FQNEAQ, per germline. Trimming removed 2 bases from V and 0 bases from J, with 13 bases in between. CDR3 size: 16 residues. CDR3 protein: CASSLRGRGVNTEAFF. CDR3 sequence (DNA): TGTGCCAGCAGCTTAAGGGGCAGGGGCGTGAACACTGAAGCTTTCTTT.

As for this clone: This sample includes further DNA sequences coding for the same CDR3. The V gene is TRBV7-6, the J gene TRBJ2-5; D is uncertain. Trimming took off 2 bases at V and 5 bases at J, with 9 bases between the two ends. The CDR3 contains 13 residues. Germline values: CDR1 SGHVS, CDR2 FNYEAQ. The CDR3 bases are TGTGCCAGCAGCTTAATTCTCGGGGAGACCCAGTACTTC. As protein: CASSLILGETQYF.

V usage is TRBV19 and J usage is TRBJ2-2, with 10 bases identical to TRBD1. The CDR3 loop spans 18 amino acids. Trimming removed 6 bases from V and 5 bases from J; junction bases left unmatched: 15. Per germline, CDR1 LNHDA and CDR2 SQIVND (reference sequence). This chain's CDR3 is CASSRETTGGVYTGELFF. CDR3 sequence (DNA): TGTGCCAGTAGCAGGGAAACGACAGGGGGCGTTTATACCGGGGAGCTGTTTTTT.

This chain connects TRBV7-6 to TRBJ2-2, with 12 bases identical to TRBD2. This CDR3 region has 18 residues. Looked up from germline, CDR1 is SGHVS and CDR2 is FNYEAQ. V trimming: 5 bases; J trimming: 3 bases; junction bases outside the gene matches: 10. The chain's CDR3 is CASSPLAGGPGDTGELFF. The CDR3 bases are TGTGCCAGCAGCCCGCTAGCGGGGGGGCCCGGGGACACCGGGGAGCTGTTTTTT.

This clone was counted a single time. The V and J genes are TRBV7-6 and TRBJ2-2; D ambiguous. This CDR3 contains 14 residues. The germline V and J ends were trimmed by 1 base and 8 bases, with 11 bases remaining between them. Germline loops: CDR1 SGHVS, CDR2 FNYEAQ. The DNA of the CDR3 is TGTGCCAGCAGCTTAGTCCTTACGGGTGGGGAGCTGTTTTTT. It is translated as CASSLVLTGGELFF.

This clone appeared once. The V call is TRBV6-5, the J call TRBJ2-5; TRBD1 matches at 9 bases. From germline, CDR1 is MNHEY and CDR2 SVGAGI. This CDR3 region has 16 residues. Trimming at V came to 4 bases and at J to 5 bases, leaving 11 bases not matched to a gene. The CDR3 coding sequence is TGTGCCAGCAGTTCACTCCGGGACAGGGAGGGCGAGACCCAGTACTTC. It yields the protein CASSSLRDREGETQYF.

The J gene is TRBJ2-2, the V gene TRBV18, with a weak D call TRBD1 (5 bases). CDR1 and CDR2 (germline): KGHSH, LQKENI. The CDR3 totals 15 residues. V lost 3 bases to trimming and J lost 3 bases, with 11 bases between them. The CDR3 DNA sequence: TGTGCCAGCTCACCCCGTTTGACAGACACCGGGGAGCTGTTTTTT. Its protein product is CASSPRLTDTGELFF.